These 31 T cell receptor beta chains share one sample of origin, sequenced in a study of blood T cell repertoires in COVID-19 (dated by TCRdb to the early 2020s). Library preparation was by the immunoSEQ multiplex PCR assay. TCRdb mirrors the immuneACCESS table, restricted to in-frame sequences. Some clones are absent from its copies; in checked studies, under half trace to an unresolved V gene, and the reason for the others is unknown. For this sample there are 120,000 to 150,000 clones; roughly 78% appear just once. Approximately 3.6% of the sample is in the top ten clones. Input material: peripheral blood. These receptors were obtained from a man in his 60s with acute or convalescent COVID-19.

This chain links TRBV7-9 with TRBJ1-5, with TRBD1 matching 7 bases. The CDR3 is 18 residues long. Per the germline V gene, CDR1 is SEHNR and CDR2 is FQNEAQ (reference sequence). The V and J ends lost 1 base and 1 base, in that order; junction bases with no gene match: 10. Here the CDR3 reads CASSLGGGDRVSNQPQHF. CDR3 nucleotide sequence: TGTGCCAGCAGCTTAGGAGGGGGCGATCGGGTAAGCAATCAGCCCCAGCATTTT.

V gene TRBV10-3 combines with J gene TRBJ1-1, with D uncertain. There are 13 residues in the CDR3. V was clipped by 11 bases and J by 1 base, with 14 bases between them. Germline CDR1 is ENHRY and CDR2 is SYGVKD. CDR3 in amino acids: CAVSDTANTEAFF. CDR3 nucleotides: TGTGCCGTTTCCGACACGGCGAACACTGAAGCTTTCTTT.

This clone was seen just once. V is TRBV28 and J is TRBJ2-7, with 8 bases lining up with TRBD2. There are 15 residues in the CDR3. The germline gives CDR1 MDHEN, CDR2 SYDVKM. V lost 7 bases to trimming and J lost 4 bases; unmatched junction nucleotides: 12. CDR3 protein: CASNGRSGSSYEQYF. CDR3 nucleotide sequence: TGTGCCAGCAACGGGCGGAGCGGGAGCTCGTACGAGCAGTACTTC.

The J gene is TRBJ1-5, the V gene TRBV2, with a weak D call TRBD1 (5 bases). Trimming shortened V by 3 bases and J by 3 bases, and 12 bases separated the two germline ends. CDR1 and CDR2 from the germline V gene are SNHLY and FYNNEI. The CDR3 is 15 residues long. The CDR3 DNA follows: TGTGCCAGCAGTGATACCGGACACCCCAATCAGCCCCAGCATTTT. It translates to CASSDTGHPNQPQHF.

The chain couples TRBV6-5 to TRBJ1-2; TRBD1 might be the D (6 bases). This CDR3 is built from 13 residues. Trimming took off 0 bases at V and 5 bases at J, with 7 bases between the two ends. Germline V gives CDR1 MNHEY, CDR2 SVGAGI. The CDR3 region has the DNA TGTGCCAGCAGTTACTCGGGGGCTTATGGCTACACCTTC. The encoded protein is CASSYSGAYGYTF.

This clone was found a few times. This chain connects TRBV3-1 (or the pseudogene TRBV3-2) to TRBJ1-1; D ambiguous. Germline assignment: CDR1 LGHDT and CDR2 YNNKEL (reference sequence). V was cut by 0 bases and J by 3 bases, with 14 bases left in between. The CDR3 spans 16 residues. CDR3 amino acids: CASSQDPPTYYTEAFF. CDR3 bases: TGTGCCAGCAGCCAAGATCCCCCGACATACTACACTGAAGCTTTCTTT.

This CDR3 is CASSIGDTYNEQFF. CDR3 nucleotides: TGTGCCAGTAGTATCGGTGACACCTACAATGAGCAGTTCTTC. The chain combines TRBV19 with TRBJ2-1, with unresolved D. Germline CDR1 LNHDA, CDR2 SQIVND (reference sequence). The CDR3 has 14 amino acids. V lost 3 bases and J 2 bases, leaving 8 bases between the germline ends.

The rearrangement links TRBV6-6 to TRBJ1-4; 7 nucleotides match TRBD1. V dropped 7 bases and J dropped 8; count of bases not matched to a gene: 7. The CDR3 is 13 residues long. Per the germline V gene, CDR1 is MNHNY and CDR2 is SVGAGI (reference sequence). CDR3 region: CASNPGGTEKLFF. The CDR3 DNA reads as TGTGCCAGCAACCCAGGGGGGACGGAAAAACTGTTTTTT.

The chain couples TRBV5-6 to TRBJ1-3; D gene uncertain. The CDR3 contains 14 residues. V shed 4 bases and J shed 2 bases, with 10 bases lying between them. Germline assignment: CDR1 SGHDT and CDR2 YYEEEE. CDR3 loop: CASSSGLPGNTIYF. CDR3 nucleotides: TGTGCCAGCAGCAGCGGATTACCTGGAAACACCATATATTTT. The full variable domain, with the rest looked up from reference TRBV5-6 and TRBJ1-3, is DAGVTQSPTHLIKTRGQQVTLRCSPKSGHDTVSWYQQALGQGPQFIFQYYEEEERQRGNFPDRFSGHQFPNYSSELNVNALLLGDSALYLCASSSGLPGNTIYFGEGSWLTVV.

In this sample, this clone turned up once. The chain carries TRBV7-2 and TRBJ2-5; TRBD1 aligns across 10 bases. This CDR3 is built from 14 residues. After removal of 5 bases from V and 5 bases from J, the junction contained 5 bases not matched to a gene. The germline V gene has CDR1 SGHTA and CDR2 FQGNSA. CDR3 nucleotides: TGTGCCAGCAGCCATGGGACAGGGGATGAGACCCAGTACTTC. Protein product: CASSHGTGDETQYF.

The rearrangement joins TRBV11-2 to TRBJ2-1, with 15 bases lining up with TRBD2. The germline V gene encodes CDR1 SGHAT and CDR2 FQNNGV. V was clipped by 2 bases and J by 8 bases; unmatched bases: 10. CDR3 length equals 18 residues. This CDR3 reads CASSLNRGTSGRYYEQFF. The CDR3 DNA reads as TGTGCCAGCAGCTTAAACCGGGGGACTAGCGGGAGGTATTATGAGCAGTTCTTC.

J is TRBJ2-7 and V is TRBV6-2 or TRBV6-3, with TRBD1 identical over 8 bases. The germline CDR1 and CDR2 sequences are MNHEY and SVGEGT. The ends lost 1 base at V and 3 bases at J; junction bases unmatched: 11. The CDR3 loop spans 17 amino acids. This CDR3 reads CASSYFSPGTGVYEQYF. CDR3 DNA sequence: TGTGCCAGCAGTTACTTTTCCCCCGGGACAGGTGTCTACGAGCAGTACTTC.

The chain recombines TRBV30 with TRBJ2-7; TRBD1 matches at 8 bases. The CDR3 contains 18 residues. V trimming: 3 bases; J trimming: 4 bases; junction bases outside the gene matches: 20. Germline CDR1 and CDR2: GTSNPN and SVGIG (reference sequence). CDR3 DNA sequence: TGTGCCTGGAGCCCACTGAATACCGACAGGGGAGTTGAGTACGAGCAGTACTTC. This gives the protein CAWSPLNTDRGVEYEQYF.

This chain joins TRBV5-1 and TRBJ2-1; 8 bases agree with TRBD2. The CDR3 is made up of 16 amino acids. With 1 base clipped from V and 0 bases from J, the junction kept 3 bases outside the gene matches. Germline V lookup: CDR1 SGHRS, CDR2 YFSETQ. CDR3 in amino acids: CASSLSGSSSYNEQFF. DNA of the CDR3: TGCGCCAGCAGCTTGAGCGGGAGCAGCTCCTACAATGAGCAGTTCTTC.

The chain is built from TRBV29-1 and TRBJ2-7; 10 nucleotides align to TRBD2. CDR3 size: 12 residues. Germline CDR1 SQVTM, CDR2 ANQGSEA. V gave up 6 bases and J gave up 4 bases; unmatched junction bases: 3. The CDR3: CSVSSGSYEQYF. Here the CDR3 DNA reads TGCAGCGTCTCTAGCGGGAGTTACGAGCAGTACTTC.

V and J are TRBV7-9 and TRBJ2-2; D perhaps matches TRBD2 (6 bases). In germline, CDR1 is SEHNR, CDR2 FQNEAQ (reference sequence). CDR3 length: 15 residues. With 3 bases removed from V and 0 bases from J, the gap between germline ends came to 8 bases. CDR3 residues: CASSFSGANTGELFF. The CDR3 region has the DNA TGTGCCAGCAGCTTCTCGGGAGCGAACACCGGGGAGCTGTTTTTT.

This chain links TRBV7-2 with TRBJ2-5; 11 bases match TRBD2. J was trimmed by 5 bases and V by 4 bases; bases with no gene match: 9. The CDR3 consists of 16 residues. CDR1 is SGHTA and CDR2 is FQGNSA in the germline V gene. The CDR3 region has the DNA TGTGCCAGCAGCTCCCGGACTAGCGGGCGAGTTGAGACCCAGTACTTC. Its translation: CASSSRTSGRVETQYF.

V is TRBV7-6 and J is TRBJ1-1; the match to TRBD1 covers 9 bases. Trimming at V came to 5 bases and at J to 4 bases, leaving 5 bases not matched to a gene. The CDR3 runs 14 residues. Germline values: CDR1 SGHVS, CDR2 FNYEAQ. CDR3 nucleotides: TGTGCCAGCAGCCCCGGACAGGGGAGCACTGAAGCTTTCTTT. Amino acids: CASSPGQGSTEAFF.

The chain couples TRBV3-1 (or the pseudogene TRBV3-2) to TRBJ1-5; unclear D gene. Trimming stripped 2 bases from V and 4 bases from J, with 6 bases between. The CDR3 consists of 13 residues. In germline, CDR1 is LGHDT, CDR2 YNNKEL (reference sequence). The CDR3 reads CASSQQENQPQHF. The CDR3 nucleotides read TGTGCCAGCAGCCAACAAGAGAATCAGCCCCAGCATTTT.

The J gene is TRBJ2-7, the V gene TRBV3-1 (or the pseudogene TRBV3-2); 9 nucleotides line up with TRBD2. The V and J ends lost 4 bases and 4 bases, in that order; junction bases with no gene match: 5. CDR1 and CDR2 (germline): LGHDT, YNNKEL (reference sequence). The CDR3 spans 14 residues. This CDR3 reads CASSPSGISYEQYF. DNA of the CDR3: TGTGCCAGCAGCCCTAGCGGGATCTCTTACGAGCAGTACTTC.

The chain couples TRBV28 to TRBJ2-6, with 8 positions matching TRBD1. CDR1 is MDHEN and CDR2 is SYDVKM in the germline V gene. CDR3 length: 17 residues. The V and J ends lost 7 bases and 3 bases, in that order; junction bases with no gene match: 11. The CDR3 here is CASTLEQGALGANVLTF. DNA of the CDR3: TGTGCCAGCACCTTAGAGCAGGGGGCGCTTGGGGCCAACGTCCTGACTTTC. Using reference TRBV28 and TRBJ2-6 for the parts outside the CDR3, the full variable domain is DVKVTQSSRYLVKRTGEKVFLECVQDMDHENMFWYRQDPGLGLRLIYFSYDVKMKEKGDIPEGYSVSREKKERFSLILESASTNQTSMYLCASTLEQGALGANVLTFGAGSRLTVL.

The gene calls are TRBV5-4 and TRBJ2-1, with 9 bases identical to TRBD2. The CDR3 sequence is 16 residues long. V lost 1 base to trimming and J lost 3 bases; unmatched junction nucleotides: 5. Per the germline V gene, CDR1 is SGHNT and CDR2 is YYREEE (reference sequence). The CDR3 DNA is TGTGCCAGCAGCTTGTCGGCGGGAGGGAGCTACAATGAGCAGTTCTTC. This sequence encodes CASSLSAGGSYNEQFF.

The gene calls are TRBV4-2 and TRBJ2-3; 9 bases map to TRBD2. The CDR3 covers 17 residues. V shed 2 bases, J shed 1 base, and the junction held 7 bases outside the gene matches. CDR1 is LGHNA, CDR2 YNFKEQ, per germline. The CDR3 region has the DNA TGTGCCAGCAGCCAACGGCTAGCGGGACGGGGCACAGATACGCAGTATTTT. Translating gives CASSQRLAGRGTDTQYF.

V is TRBV6-1 and J is TRBJ2-7, with 9 positions matching TRBD1. J gave up 1 base and V 0 bases, and 1 base lay outside the gene matches. CDR3 length equals 15 residues. From germline, CDR1 is MNHNS and CDR2 SASEGT. In DNA form, the CDR3 reads TGTGCCAGCAGTGAAGCGGACAGGGGATCCTACGAGCAGTACTTC. It is translated as CASSEADRGSYEQYF.

The chain combines TRBV9 with TRBJ2-1; 8 bases are shared with TRBD2. Trimming took 3 bases from V and 4 from J; bases not matched to a gene: 6. Germline V lookup: CDR1 SGDLS, CDR2 YYNGEE. CDR3 length: 15 amino acids. For the CDR3, the DNA is TGTGCCAGCAGCGCGAGCGGGGGAATATACAATGAGCAGTTCTTC. Protein: CASSASGGIYNEQFF.

The chain couples TRBV6-2 or TRBV6-3 to TRBJ2-2, with D maybe TRBD1 (6 bases). The CDR3 sequence is 17 residues long. CDR1 and CDR2 (germline): MNHEY, SVGEGT. V was pared by 2 bases and J by 5 bases, with 18 bases between. CDR3 sequence (DNA): TGTGCCAGCAGTTACCCCCCCGGCAGGGGACGGACCGGGGAGCTGTTTTTT. Its translation: CASSYPPGRGRTGELFF.

The chain's CDR3 is CSVAEASTIYF. Written as DNA, the CDR3 is TGCAGCGTGGCCGAGGCGAGCACCATATATTTT. The V gene is TRBV29-1, the J gene TRBJ1-3; unclear D gene. The V end lost 6 bases, the J end lost 9 bases, and 12 bases lay between the germline ends. Germline lookup yields CDR1 SQVTM and CDR2 ANQGSEA. The CDR3 loop spans 11 amino acids.

This clone was counted once. V usage is TRBV9 and J usage is TRBJ1-6; 7 positions match TRBD1. The germline gives CDR1 SGDLS, CDR2 YYNGEE. Losses at the gene ends were 4 bases for V and 6 bases for J; bases not matched to a gene: 4. The CDR3 extends over 14 amino acids. CDR3 protein: CASSSGTANSPLHF. The CDR3 region has the DNA TGTGCCAGCAGCTCCGGGACAGCTAATTCACCCCTCCACTTT. The full variable domain, in which reference TRBV9 and TRBJ1-6 provide the parts outside the CDR3, is DSGVTQTPKHLITATGQRVTLRCSPRSGDLSVYWYQQSLDQGLQFLIQYYNGEERAKGNILERFSAQQFPDLHSELNLSSLELGDSALYFCASSSGTANSPLHFGNGTRLTVT.

This chain joins TRBV4-2 and TRBJ1-5; tentative D call: TRBD1 (5 bases). Germline assignment: CDR1 LGHNA and CDR2 YNFKEQ. V lost 3 bases, J lost 4 bases, and 7 bases lay in between. This CDR3 has 13 amino acids. CDR3 residues: CASSQQGNQPQHF. The CDR3 bases are TGTGCCAGCAGCCAGCAGGGAAATCAGCCCCAGCATTTT.

This clone was seen a handful of times. This CDR3 reads CASSLLANLRETQYF. The CDR3 DNA reads TGTGCCAGCAGTTTATTGGCCAACTTGAGGGAGACCCAGTACTTC. The chain recombines TRBV28 with TRBJ2-5; D is ambiguous. Trimming stripped 1 base from V and 5 bases from J, with 14 bases between. Germline V CDR1 and CDR2: MDHEN, SYDVKM. The CDR3 runs 15 residues.

This clone was seen a single time. The chain is built from TRBV7-2 and TRBJ2-1, with D perhaps matching TRBD2 (6 bases). V lost 8 bases and J 1 base, leaving 18 bases between the germline ends. The V gene's germline CDR1 is SGHTA and CDR2 FQGNSA. CDR3 length: 16 amino acids. CDR3 bases: TGTGCCAGCTGGGGGTCGGGGGATGGGTCCTACAATGAGCAGTTCTTC. Amino acid sequence: CASWGSGDGSYNEQFF.